This is a list of T cell receptor beta chains from one sample in a study of cytomegalovirus exposure and HLA in healthy donors. Clones were read by immunoSEQ multiplex PCR, and TCRdb kept only the in-frame ones, dropping some. The sample gives approximately 140,000 clones, over 60% of which show up once; under 3% is in the top ten. Sequenced input: PBMCs. The receptors originated from a man aged 35-49 years in good health and CMV-seropositive. The conserved cysteine and the conserved F or W are not part of the CDR3 here. Size is stated for part of the rows, as once, few or many counts, or as a class when the clone is expanded.

clone_size j_call v_call cdr3_aa
. TRBJ1-1 TRBV2 ASSVRGPEAF
. TRBJ2-2 TRBV18 ASSPSVARGTGELF
. TRBJ2-7 TRBV28 ASKGWDRGQHEQY
. TRBJ2-7 TRBV28 ASSAPGSSYEQY
few TRBJ2-1 TRBV10-3 AISDRAGSGGHEQF
. TRBJ2-7 TRBV7-8 ASSFSVWSSYEQY
. TRBJ2-2 TRBV7-3 ASSSTGTSGSGELF
. TRBJ2-6 TRBV7-9 SSSLDRGRSGANVLT
. TRBJ1-1 TRBV30 AWSPGLVKAF
. TRBJ1-5 TRBV19 ASSIAREKPQH
. TRBJ2-2 TRBV4-1 ASSQEGRGYTGELF
. TRBJ2-2 TRBV6-5 ASSGHKTGELF
. TRBJ2-7 TRBV27 ATRTGGYEQY
. TRBJ1-2 TRBV7-8 ASSYPGQGNSGYT
. TRBJ2-5 TRBV7-6 ASSFAQLAPGQY
. TRBJ1-2 TRBV27 ASSPRAGPGTGGGYGYT
. TRBJ1-1 TRBV10-1 ASSAGTGGTEAF
. TRBJ1-2 TRBV27 ASSLMGGTGYT
. TRBJ2-2 TRBV7-3 ASREVSGELF
once TRBJ2-2 TRBV13 ASSRGQGFDTGELF
. TRBJ1-2 TRBV5-1 ASSLRQGDYGYT
. TRBJ2-3 TRBV19 ATRRGAGRGTDTQY
. TRBJ1-2 TRBV6-5 ASSRLNYGYT
. TRBJ1-5 TRBV7-2 ASSPDRDQPQH
. TRBJ2-5 TRBV5-4 ASSSLAGAIETQY
. TRBJ2-7 TRBV7-7 ASSLRLADYEQY
. TRBJ2-3 TRBV5-8 ASRPGWVSHTDTQY
. TRBJ1-3 TRBV29-1 SVVGAGGESGNTIY
. TRBJ2-7 TRBV7-2 ASSPRAGGLTYEQY
. TRBJ1-3 TRBV27 ASRLTGGSGNTIY
. TRBJ1-5 TRBV19 ASSIDSGQGADQPQH
. TRBJ1-1 TRBV11-3 ASSGQTGENTEAF
. TRBJ2-5 TRBV9 ASSLGGAGETQY
. TRBJ2-2 TRBV7-2 ASSPASGLHTGELF